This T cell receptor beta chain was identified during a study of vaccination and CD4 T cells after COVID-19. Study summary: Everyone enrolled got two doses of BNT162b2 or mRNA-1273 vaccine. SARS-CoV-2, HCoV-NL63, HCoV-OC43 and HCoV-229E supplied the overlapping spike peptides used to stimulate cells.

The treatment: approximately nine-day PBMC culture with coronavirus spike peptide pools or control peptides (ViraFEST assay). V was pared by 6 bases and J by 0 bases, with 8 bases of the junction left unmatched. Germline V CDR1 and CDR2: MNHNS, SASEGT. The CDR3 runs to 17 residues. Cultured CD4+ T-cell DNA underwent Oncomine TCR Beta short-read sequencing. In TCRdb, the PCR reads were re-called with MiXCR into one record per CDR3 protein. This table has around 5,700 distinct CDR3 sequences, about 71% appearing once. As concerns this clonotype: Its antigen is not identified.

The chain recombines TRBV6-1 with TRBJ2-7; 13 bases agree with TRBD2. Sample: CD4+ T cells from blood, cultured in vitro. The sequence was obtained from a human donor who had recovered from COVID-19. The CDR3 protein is CASRAGTSGARSYEQYF. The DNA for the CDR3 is TGTGCCAGCAGGGCCGGGACTAGCGGGGCCCGCTCCTACGAGCAGTACTTC.